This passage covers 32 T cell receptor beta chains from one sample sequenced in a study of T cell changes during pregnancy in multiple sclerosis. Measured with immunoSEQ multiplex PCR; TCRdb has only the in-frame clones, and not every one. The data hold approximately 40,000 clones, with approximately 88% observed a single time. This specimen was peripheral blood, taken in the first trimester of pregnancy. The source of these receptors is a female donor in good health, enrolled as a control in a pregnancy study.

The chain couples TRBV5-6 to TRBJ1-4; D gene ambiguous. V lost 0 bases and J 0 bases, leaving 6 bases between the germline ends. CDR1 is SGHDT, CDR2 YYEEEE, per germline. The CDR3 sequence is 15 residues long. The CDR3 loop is CASSLVTATNEKLFF. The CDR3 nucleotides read TGTGCCAGCAGCTTGGTTACGGCAACTAATGAAAAACTGTTTTTT.

DNA for the CDR3: TGTGCCAGCAGCTTAGTGAGGCAGGGGGTCGAAAAACTGTTTTTT. This codes for CASSLVRQGVEKLFF. This chain connects TRBV7-9 to TRBJ1-4, with 7 bases that match TRBD1. The CDR3 consists of 15 residues. Germline V gene lookup returns CDR1 SEHNR and CDR2 FQNEAQ (reference sequence). V lost 1 base, J lost 8 bases, and 7 bases stayed unmatched.

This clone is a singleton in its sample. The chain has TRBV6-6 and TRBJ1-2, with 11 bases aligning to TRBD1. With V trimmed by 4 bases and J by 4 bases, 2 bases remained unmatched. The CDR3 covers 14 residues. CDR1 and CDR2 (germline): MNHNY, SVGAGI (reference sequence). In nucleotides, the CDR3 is TGTGCCAGCAGTTCGGGACAGGGGGGCTATGGCTACACCTTC. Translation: CASSSGQGGYGYTF.

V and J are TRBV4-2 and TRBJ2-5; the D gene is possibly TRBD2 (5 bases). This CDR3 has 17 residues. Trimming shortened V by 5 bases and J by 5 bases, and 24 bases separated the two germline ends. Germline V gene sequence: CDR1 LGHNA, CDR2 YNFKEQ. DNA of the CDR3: TGTGCCAGCAGCTACATTAGCGTGGGAACGAGTTGGGAGACCCAGTACTTC. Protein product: CASSYISVGTSWETQYF.

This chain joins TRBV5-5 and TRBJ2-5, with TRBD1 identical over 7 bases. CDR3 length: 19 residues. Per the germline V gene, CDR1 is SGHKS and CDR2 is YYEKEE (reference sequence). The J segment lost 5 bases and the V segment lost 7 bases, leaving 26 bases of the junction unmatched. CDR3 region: CASEDRSGQGVVMGETQYF. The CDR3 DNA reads TGTGCCAGCGAGGATAGATCCGGCCAGGGGGTGGTCATGGGGGAGACCCAGTACTTC.

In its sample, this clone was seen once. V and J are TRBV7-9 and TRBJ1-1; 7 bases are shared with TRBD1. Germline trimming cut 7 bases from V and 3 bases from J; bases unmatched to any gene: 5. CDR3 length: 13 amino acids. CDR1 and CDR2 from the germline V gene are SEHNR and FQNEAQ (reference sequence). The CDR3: CASNRGEDTEAFF. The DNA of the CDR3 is TGTGCCAGCAACAGGGGAGAGGACACTGAAGCTTTCTTT.

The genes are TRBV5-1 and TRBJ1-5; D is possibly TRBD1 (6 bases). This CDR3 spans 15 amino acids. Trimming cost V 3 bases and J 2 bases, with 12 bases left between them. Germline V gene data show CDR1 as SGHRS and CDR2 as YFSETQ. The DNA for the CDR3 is TGCGCCAGCAGCTCGGACAGCGGGGGCAATCAGCCCCAGCATTTT. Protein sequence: CASSSDSGGNQPQHF. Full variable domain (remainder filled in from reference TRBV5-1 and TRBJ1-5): KAGVTQTPRYLIKTRGQQVTLSCSPISGHRSVSWYQQTPGQGLQFLFEYFSETQRNKGNFPGRFSGRQFSNSRSEMNVSTLELGDSALYLCASSSDSGGNQPQHFGDGTRLSIL.

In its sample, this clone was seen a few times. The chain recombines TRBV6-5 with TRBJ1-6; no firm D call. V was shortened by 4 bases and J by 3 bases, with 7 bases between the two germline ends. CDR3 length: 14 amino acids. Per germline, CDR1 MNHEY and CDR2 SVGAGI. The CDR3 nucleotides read TGTGCCAGCAGTTCCTTCCTCTATAATTCACCCCTCCACTTT. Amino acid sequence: CASSSFLYNSPLHF.

CDR3 nucleotides: TGTGCCAGCAGTCAGGGGGCAGACTCTGGGGCCAACGTCCTGACTTTC. This codes for CASSQGADSGANVLTF. J is TRBJ2-6 and V is TRBV6-4; 8 bases align to TRBD1. The germline gives CDR1 MRHNA, CDR2 SNTAGT. V lost 5 bases, J lost 0 bases, and 3 bases stayed unmatched. The CDR3 extends over 16 amino acids.

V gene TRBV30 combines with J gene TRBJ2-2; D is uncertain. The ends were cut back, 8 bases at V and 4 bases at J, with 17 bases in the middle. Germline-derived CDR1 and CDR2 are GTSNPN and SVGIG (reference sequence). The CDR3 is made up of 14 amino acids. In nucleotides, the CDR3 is TGTGCCCGCCTCGTACACCGCTTCACCGGGGAGCTGTTTTTT. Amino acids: CARLVHRFTGELFF.

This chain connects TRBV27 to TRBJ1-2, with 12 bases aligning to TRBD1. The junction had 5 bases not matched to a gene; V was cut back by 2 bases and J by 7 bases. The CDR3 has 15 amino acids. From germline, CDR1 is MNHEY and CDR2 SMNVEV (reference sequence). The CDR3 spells CASSLAGTGGSGYTF. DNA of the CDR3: TGTGCCAGCAGTTTAGCCGGGACAGGGGGCAGTGGCTACACCTTC.

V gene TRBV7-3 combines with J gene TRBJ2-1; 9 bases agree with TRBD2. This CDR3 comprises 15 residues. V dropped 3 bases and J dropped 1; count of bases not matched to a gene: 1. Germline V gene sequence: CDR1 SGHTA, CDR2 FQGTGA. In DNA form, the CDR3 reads TGTGCCAGCAGCTTTGCGGGGGGGTCCTACAATGAGCAGTTCTTC. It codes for CASSFAGGSYNEQFF. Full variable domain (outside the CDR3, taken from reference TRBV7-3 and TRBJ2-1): GAGVSQTPSNKVTEKGKYVELRCDPISGHTALYWYRQSLGQGPEFLIYFQGTGAADDSGLPNDRFFAVRPEGSVSTLKIQRTERGDSAVYLCASSFAGGSYNEQFFGPGTRLTVL.

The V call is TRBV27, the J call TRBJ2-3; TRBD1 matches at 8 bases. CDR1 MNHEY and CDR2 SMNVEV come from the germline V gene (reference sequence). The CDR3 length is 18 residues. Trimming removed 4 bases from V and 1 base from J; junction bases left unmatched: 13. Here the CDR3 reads CASSSLDRARRGTDTQYF. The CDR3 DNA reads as TGTGCCAGCAGTTCCCTGGACAGGGCCAGGAGGGGCACAGATACGCAGTATTTT.

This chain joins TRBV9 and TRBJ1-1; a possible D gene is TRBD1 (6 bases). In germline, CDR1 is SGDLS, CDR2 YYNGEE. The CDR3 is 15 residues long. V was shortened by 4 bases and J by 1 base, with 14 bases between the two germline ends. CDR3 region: CASSPRGHQNTEAFF. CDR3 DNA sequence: TGTGCCAGCAGCCCGAGGGGACACCAGAACACTGAAGCTTTCTTT.

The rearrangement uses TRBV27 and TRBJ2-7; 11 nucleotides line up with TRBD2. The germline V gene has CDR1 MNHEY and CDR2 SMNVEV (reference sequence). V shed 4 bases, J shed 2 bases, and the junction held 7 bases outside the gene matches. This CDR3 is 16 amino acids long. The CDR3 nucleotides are TGTGCCAGCAGTTACCGACTAGCGGGAACCGCCTACGAGCAGTACTTC. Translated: CASSYRLAGTAYEQYF.

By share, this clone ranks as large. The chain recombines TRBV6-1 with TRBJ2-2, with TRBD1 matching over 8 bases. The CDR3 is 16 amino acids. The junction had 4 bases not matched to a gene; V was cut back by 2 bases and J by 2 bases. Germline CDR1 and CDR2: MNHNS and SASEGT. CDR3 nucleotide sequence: TGTGCCAGCAGTGAACCCCCAGGGGGCAACACCGGGGAGCTGTTTTTT. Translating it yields CASSEPPGGNTGELFF.

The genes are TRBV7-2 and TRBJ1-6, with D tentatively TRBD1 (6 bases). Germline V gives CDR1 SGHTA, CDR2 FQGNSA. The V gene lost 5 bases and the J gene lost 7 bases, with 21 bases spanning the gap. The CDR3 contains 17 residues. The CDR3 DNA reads TGTGCCAGCAGCCCGGGGGGCGTTCAGGGGTACAATTCACCCCTCCACTTT. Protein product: CASSPGGVQGYNSPLHF.

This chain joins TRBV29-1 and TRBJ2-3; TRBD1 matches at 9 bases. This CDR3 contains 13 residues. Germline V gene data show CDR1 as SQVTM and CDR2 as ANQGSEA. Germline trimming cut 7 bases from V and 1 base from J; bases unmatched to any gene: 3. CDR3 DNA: TGCAGCGCTTGGACAGGGGGCACAGATACGCAGTATTTT. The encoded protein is CSAWTGGTDTQYF.

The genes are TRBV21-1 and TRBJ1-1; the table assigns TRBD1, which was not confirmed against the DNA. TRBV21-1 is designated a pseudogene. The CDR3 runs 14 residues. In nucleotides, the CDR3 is TGTGCCAGCAGCAAAGACAGGGAGAGGGCTGAAGCTTTCTTT. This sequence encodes CASSKDRERAEAFF.

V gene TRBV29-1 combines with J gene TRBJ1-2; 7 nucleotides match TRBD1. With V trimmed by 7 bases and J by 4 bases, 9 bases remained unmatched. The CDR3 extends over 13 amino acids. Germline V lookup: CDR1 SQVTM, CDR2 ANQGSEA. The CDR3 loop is CSASPGTAYGYTF. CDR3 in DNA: TGCAGCGCCTCCCCCGGGACAGCCTATGGCTACACCTTC. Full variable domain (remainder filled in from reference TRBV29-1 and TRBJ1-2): SAVISQKPSRDICQRGTSLTIQCQVDSQVTMMFWYRQQPGQSLTLIATANQGSEATYESGFVIDKFPISRPNLTFSTLTVSNMSPEDSSIYLCSASPGTAYGYTFGSGTRLTVV.

CDR3 residues: CASSQDRGRNTEAFF. The CDR3 DNA sequence: TGCGCCAGCAGCCAAGACAGGGGGCGGAACACTGAAGCTTTCTTT. The V call is TRBV4-3, the J call TRBJ1-1, with 8 bases identical to TRBD1. CDR1 and CDR2 from the germline V gene are LGHNA and YSLEER. Trimming took 0 bases from V and 1 from J; bases not matched to a gene: 1. The CDR3 runs to 15 residues.

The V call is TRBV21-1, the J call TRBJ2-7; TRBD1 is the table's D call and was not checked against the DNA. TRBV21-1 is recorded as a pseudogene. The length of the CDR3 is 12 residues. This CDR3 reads CASSKQVGRMCF. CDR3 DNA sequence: TGTGCCAGCAGCAAACAGGTGGGCAGGATGTGCTTC.

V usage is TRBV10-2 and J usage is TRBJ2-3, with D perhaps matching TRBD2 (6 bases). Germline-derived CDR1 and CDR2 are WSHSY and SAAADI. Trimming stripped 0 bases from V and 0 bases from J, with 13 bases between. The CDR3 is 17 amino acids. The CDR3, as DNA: TGCGCCAGCAGTGAGTCTTGGGCGGGGACTAGCACAGATACGCAGTATTTT. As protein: CASSESWAGTSTDTQYF.

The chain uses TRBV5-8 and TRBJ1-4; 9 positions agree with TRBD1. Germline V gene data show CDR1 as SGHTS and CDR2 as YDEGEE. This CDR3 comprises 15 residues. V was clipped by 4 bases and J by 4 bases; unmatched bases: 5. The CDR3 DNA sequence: TGTGCCAGCAGCCTCGGGACAGGGATTAATGAAAAACTGTTTTTT. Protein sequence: CASSLGTGINEKLFF.

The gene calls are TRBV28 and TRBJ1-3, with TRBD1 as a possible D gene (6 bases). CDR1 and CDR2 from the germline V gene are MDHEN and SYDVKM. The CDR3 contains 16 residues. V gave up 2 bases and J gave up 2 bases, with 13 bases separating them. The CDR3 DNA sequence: TGTGCCAGCAGTTTAAGGGGGACAATGGCTGGAAACACCATATATTTT. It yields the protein CASSLRGTMAGNTIYF.

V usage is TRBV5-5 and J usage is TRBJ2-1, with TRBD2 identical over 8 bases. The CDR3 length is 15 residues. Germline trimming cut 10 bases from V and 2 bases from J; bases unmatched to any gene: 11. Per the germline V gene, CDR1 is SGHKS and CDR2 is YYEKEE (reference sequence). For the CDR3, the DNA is TGTGCCTCCCGGACTAGCCTAGGGACCTACAATGAGCAGTTCTTC. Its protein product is CASRTSLGTYNEQFF. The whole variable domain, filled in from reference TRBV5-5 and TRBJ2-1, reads DAGVTQSPTHLIKTRGQQVTLRCSPISGHKSVSWYQQVLGQGPQFIFQYYEKEERGRGNFPDRFSARQFPNYSSELNVNALLLGDSALYLCASRTSLGTYNEQFFGPGTRLTVL.

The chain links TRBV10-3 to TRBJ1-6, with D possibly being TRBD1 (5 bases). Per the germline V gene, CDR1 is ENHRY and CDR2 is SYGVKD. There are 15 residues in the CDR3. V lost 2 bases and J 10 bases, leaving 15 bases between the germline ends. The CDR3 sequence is CAISEGGQGGSPLHF. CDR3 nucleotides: TGTGCCATCAGTGAGGGTGGGCAGGGTGGCTCACCCCTCCACTTT.

This chain's CDR3 is CASSVGGGRLWGYTF. In nucleotides, the CDR3 is TGTGCCAGCAGCGTAGGGGGGGGGCGACTTTGGGGCTACACCTTC. The rearrangement joins TRBV9 to TRBJ1-2, with D maybe TRBD1 (6 bases). Germline assignment: CDR1 SGDLS and CDR2 YYNGEE. CDR3 length: 15 amino acids. V was shortened by 0 bases and J by 8 bases, with 17 bases between the two germline ends. Filled out from reference TRBV9 and TRBJ1-2, the complete variable domain reads DSGVTQTPKHLITATGQRVTLRCSPRSGDLSVYWYQQSLDQGLQFLIQYYNGEERAKGNILERFSAQQFPDLHSELNLSSLELGDSALYFCASSVGGGRLWGYTFGSGTRLTVV.

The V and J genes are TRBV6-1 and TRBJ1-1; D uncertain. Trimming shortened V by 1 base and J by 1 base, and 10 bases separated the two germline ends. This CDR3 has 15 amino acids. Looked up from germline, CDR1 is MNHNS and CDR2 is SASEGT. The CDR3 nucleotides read TGTGCCAGCAGTGAAGAAAGCGGTTGGAACACTGAAGCTTTCTTT. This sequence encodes CASSEESGWNTEAFF.

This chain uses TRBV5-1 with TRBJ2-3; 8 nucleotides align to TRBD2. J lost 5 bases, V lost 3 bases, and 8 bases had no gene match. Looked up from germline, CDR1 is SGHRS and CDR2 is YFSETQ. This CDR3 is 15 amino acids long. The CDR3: CASSSFREGQDTQYF. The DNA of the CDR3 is TGCGCCAGCAGCTCCTTCCGGGAGGGCCAAGATACGCAGTATTTT.

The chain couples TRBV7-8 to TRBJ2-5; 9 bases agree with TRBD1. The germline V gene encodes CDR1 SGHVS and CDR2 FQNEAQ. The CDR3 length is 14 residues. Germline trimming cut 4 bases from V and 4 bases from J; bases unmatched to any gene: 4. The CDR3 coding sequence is TGTGCCAGCAGCTCGTACAGGGGGCCAGAGACCCAGTACTTC. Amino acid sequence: CASSSYRGPETQYF. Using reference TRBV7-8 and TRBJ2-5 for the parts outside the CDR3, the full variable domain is GAGVSQSPRYKVAKRGQDVALRCDPISGHVSLFWYQQALGQGPEFLTYFQNEAQLDKSGLPSDRFFAERPEGSVSTLKIQRTQQEDSAVYLCASSSYRGPETQYFGPGTRLLVL.

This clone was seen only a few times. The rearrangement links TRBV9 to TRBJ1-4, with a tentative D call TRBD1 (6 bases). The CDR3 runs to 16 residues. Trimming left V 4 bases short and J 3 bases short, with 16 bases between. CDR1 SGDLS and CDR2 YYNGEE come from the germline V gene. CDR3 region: CASSPSPKGANEKLFF. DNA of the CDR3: TGTGCCAGCAGCCCGAGCCCAAAGGGGGCTAATGAAAAACTGTTTTTT.